This T cell receptor beta chain was retrieved from a study of PD-L1 blockade in urothelial cancer. Overall study: The study recovered a median of 141,255 T cells per blood sample.

Profiling relied on immunoSEQ multiplex PCR, and the TCRdb table lists in-frame clones only, not all of them. The sample includes about 66,000 clones, roughly 90% of them seen just once. On this clone itself: Its antigen is unknown.

Whole-study results and caveats: Durable-benefit patients had greater expansion of tumor-associated blood clones at 3 weeks. Blood TCR clonality below the median before treatment was a predictor of better survival.

The V gene lost 3 bases and the J gene lost 1 base, with 12 bases spanning the gap. The CDR3 has 15 amino acids. Germline V CDR1 and CDR2: KGHSH, LQKENI. Sample time point: peripheral blood 6 weeks after treatment start. This sequence originates from a man aged 60 to 69 with urothelial cancer. The source material was PBMCs, sampled around atezolizumab (anti-PD-L1) treatment. The rearrangement joins TRBV18 to TRBJ1-2, with a weak D call TRBD1 (6 bases). The CDR3 DNA reads TGTGCCAGCTCACCTTCCGGGACAAATAACTATGGCTACACCTTC. Translation: CASSPSGTNNYGYTF.